This passage covers 29 T cell receptor beta chains from one sample sequenced in a study of T cells in Graves' hyperthyroidism and ophthalmopathy. There were TCR beta CDR3 regions amplified from RNA transcripts. First-round RT-PCR targeting the TCR CDR3 was performed with the HTBI primer set. MiXCR, applied by TCRdb to the multiplex PCR reads, yields one record per CDR3 protein. Of nearly 250,000 distinct CDR3 sequences detected, approximately 25% appear once; the ten largest clones hold approximately 35%. The sequenced material came from blood. These receptor sequences come from a woman aged 40-49 years with Graves' ophthalmopathy.

This clonotype occurred many times. The chain is built from TRBV27 and TRBJ1-5; maybe TRBD1 (5 bases). V was cut by 3 bases and J by 9 bases, with 12 bases left in between. The CDR3 extends over 13 amino acids. CDR1 is MNHEY and CDR2 is SMNVEV in the germline V gene (reference sequence). This CDR3 reads CASSLAGGGPQHF. The DNA for the CDR3 is TGTGCCAGCAGTTTGGCGGGTGGGGGGCCCCAGCATTTT.

The chain has TRBV6-2 or TRBV6-3 and TRBJ2-2, with D perhaps being TRBD1 or TRBD2 (8 bases each). The germline V gene has CDR1 MNHEY and CDR2 SVGEGT. The CDR3 is 19 amino acids. Trimming removed 6 bases from V and 1 base from J, with 24 bases in between. The CDR3: CASRPRGLRSGRNTGELFF. The CDR3 DNA sequence: TGTGCCAGCAGGCCCAGGGGGCTAAGGAGCGGGAGGAACACCGGGGAGCTGTTTTTT.

This clonotype was detected ten times or more. The chain uses TRBV9 and TRBJ1-2; possibly TRBD1 for D (6 bases). The CDR3 is 13 amino acids. Germline V gene lookup returns CDR1 SGDLS and CDR2 YYNGEE. Between the trimmed V and J ends, which lost 3 bases and 5 bases, there was a span of 11 bases. CDR3 amino acids: CASSAGGSYGYTF. Here the CDR3 DNA reads TGTGCCAGCAGCGCTGGGGGCAGTTATGGCTACACCTTC.

This clonotype was detected many times. The genes are TRBV7-2 and TRBJ1-2, with TRBD1 matching 7 bases. Trimming cost V 1 base and J 2 bases; bases outside gene matches: 4. Germline-derived CDR1 and CDR2 are SGHTA and FQGNSA. The CDR3 consists of 15 residues. For the CDR3, the DNA is TGTGCCAGCAGCTTAGAGGGACAGAGAAACTATGGCTACACCTTC. This codes for CASSLEGQRNYGYTF.

This clonotype has ten or more counts. The chain links TRBV10-3 to TRBJ1-1; no clear D gene. V was pared by 6 bases and J by 8 bases, with 10 bases between. The CDR3 spans 11 residues. Germline assignment: CDR1 ENHRY and CDR2 SYGVKD. The CDR3 nucleotides are TGTGCCATCAGAGGGTCCGAGGAAGCTTTCTTT. It specifies CAIRGSEEAFF.

Ten or more counts support this clonotype. The chain joins TRBV28 to TRBJ2-3, with D possibly being TRBD2 (6 bases). Trimming took 7 bases from V and 0 from J, leaving 17 bases between them. The germline gives CDR1 MDHEN, CDR2 SYDVKM. The CDR3 has 16 amino acids. The CDR3 nucleotides read TGTGCCAGCAACACCCCTGAGGGGACTAGCACAGATACGCAGTATTTT. Residues: CASNTPEGTSTDTQYF. Looking up the rest from reference TRBV28 and TRBJ2-3 gives the full variable domain: DVKVTQSSRYLVKRTGEKVFLECVQDMDHENMFWYRQDPGLGLRLIYFSYDVKMKEKGDIPEGYSVSREKKERFSLILESASTNQTSMYLCASNTPEGTSTDTQYFGPGTRLTVL.

This clonotype was seen ten or more times. The chain uses TRBV12-3 or TRBV12-4 and TRBJ2-5; weak D call: TRBD2 (6 bases). Trimming removed 6 bases at V and 5 bases at J, with 16 bases between. This CDR3 region has 14 residues. CDR3 loop: CASSPGLALETQYF. CDR3 sequence (DNA): TGTGCCAGCAGCCCTGGTCTAGCGTTGGAGACCCAGTACTTC.

The rearrangement joins TRBV30 to TRBJ2-4; possible D gene TRBD1, 6 bases. The CDR3 runs to 19 residues. The germline V and J ends were trimmed by 0 bases and 2 bases, with 23 bases remaining between them. Per germline, CDR1 GTSNPN and CDR2 SVGIG (reference sequence). CDR3 bases: TGTGCCTGGAGTGTGAATCAGGGGAAGAGAAATGTAACCAAAAACATTCAGTACTTC. Translation: CAWSVNQGKRNVTKNIQYF.

This clonotype was seen ten or more times. The V call is TRBV7-3, the J call TRBJ2-2, with D possibly matching TRBD2 (6 bases). The CDR3 contains 16 residues. The germline V gene encodes CDR1 SGHTA and CDR2 FQGTGA. V gave up 1 base and J gave up 4 bases, with 13 bases separating them. The CDR3 loop reads CASSLIGGRSTGELFF. The CDR3 bases are TGTGCCAGCAGCTTAATCGGGGGTCGGAGCACCGGGGAGCTGTTTTTT. Full variable domain (missing parts from reference TRBV7-3 and TRBJ2-2): GAGVSQTPSNKVTEKGKYVELRCDPISGHTALYWYRQSLGQGPEFLIYFQGTGAADDSGLPNDRFFAVRPEGSVSTLKIQRTERGDSAVYLCASSLIGGRSTGELFFGEGSRLTVL.

This clonotype was counted ten times or more. This chain joins TRBV6-1 and TRBJ2-7; D remains unclear. Trimming cost V 2 bases and J 2 bases, with 13 bases left between them. Germline V gene lookup returns CDR1 MNHNS and CDR2 SASEGT. CDR3 length: 15 amino acids. The CDR3 sequence is CASSELDPSAYEQYF. CDR3 in DNA: TGTGCCAGCAGTGAACTAGATCCCTCGGCCTACGAGCAGTACTTC.

This clonotype was seen just once. V gene TRBV4-3 combines with J gene TRBJ2-7, with a tentative D call TRBD1 (6 bases). Looked up from germline, CDR1 is LGHNA and CDR2 is YSLEER. Trimming stripped 1 base from V and 5 bases from J, with 12 bases between. The CDR3 contains 14 residues. CDR3 loop: CASSQGGLGDEQYF. The CDR3 DNA is TGCGCCAGCAGCCAAGGGGGGCTGGGGGACGAGCAGTACTTC.

V is TRBV19 and J is TRBJ2-4, with D unclear. The CDR3 covers 14 residues. V lost 1 base and J 2 bases, leaving 6 bases between the germline ends. The germline V gene encodes CDR1 LNHDA and CDR2 SQIVND (reference sequence). CDR3 coding DNA: TGTGCCAGTAGTATAGGGGGATCCAAAAACATTCAGTACTTC. Its translation: CASSIGGSKNIQYF.

This clonotype showed up many times. This chain uses TRBV2 with TRBJ2-7; D is unresolved. This CDR3 region has 11 residues. The V end lost 2 bases, the J end lost 7 bases, and 6 bases lay between the germline ends. Germline lookup yields CDR1 SNHLY and CDR2 FYNNEI. The CDR3 sequence: CASSEFREQYF. The CDR3, as DNA: TGTGCCAGCAGTGAATTTCGAGAGCAGTACTTC.

The chain is built from TRBV30 and TRBJ1-5; unclear D gene. The CDR3 covers 13 residues. CDR1 is GTSNPN, CDR2 SVGIG, per germline (reference sequence). The V and J ends lost 3 bases and 0 bases respectively, with 6 bases between them. CDR3 nucleotide sequence: TGTGCCTGGAGCGAACATAGCAATCAGCCCCAGCATTTT. Protein: CAWSEHSNQPQHF.

The chain joins TRBV5-1 to TRBJ2-7; the match to TRBD1 covers 8 bases. Germline V gene lookup returns CDR1 SGHRS and CDR2 YFSETQ. V was pared by 4 bases and J by 4 bases, with 4 bases of the junction left unmatched. CDR3 length equals 13 residues. CDR3 DNA sequence: TGCGCCAGCAGCATGGACAGGGTTTACGAGCAGTACTTC. It is translated as CASSMDRVYEQYF.

This clonotype was picked up many times. A much larger clone lies a single base off, so this may be a read error. The chain has TRBV5-1 and TRBJ1-1; D may be TRBD1 (5 bases). This CDR3 contains 16 residues. Germline CDR1 SGHRS, CDR2 YFSETQ. The CDR3 loop is CASSLGLETVNTKAFF. Written as DNA, the CDR3 is TGCGCCAGCAGCTTGGGTTTAGAGACAGTGAACACTAAAGCTTTCTTT. The entire variable domain, with the rest obtained from reference TRBV5-1 and TRBJ1-1, is as follows: KAGVTQTPRYLIKTRGQQVTLSCSPISGHRSVSWYQQTPGQGLQFLFEYFSETQRNKGNFPGRFSGRQFSNSRSEMNVSTLELGDSALYLCASSLGLETVNTKAFFGQGTRLTVV.

About this clonotype: Sequence at one end of the junction differs from germline and may be a read error. The chain combines TRBV28 with TRBJ1-2, with 7 bases fitting TRBD1. CDR3 size: 13 residues. Germline values: CDR1 MDHEN, CDR2 SYDVKM. In DNA form, the CDR3 reads TGTGCCAGCAGTTATGGACAGGCGAGTGGCTACATCTTC. Protein sequence: CASSYGQASGYIF.

This clonotype occurred many times. The chain has TRBV6-1 and TRBJ2-7; D tentatively reads TRBD1 or TRBD2 (5 bases each). The CDR3 contains 15 residues. V dropped 8 bases and J dropped 6 bases, with 23 bases sitting between them. Per the germline V gene, CDR1 is MNHNS and CDR2 is SASEGT. The CDR3 reads CASQNRRGVSGEQYF. The CDR3 region has the DNA TGTGCCAGCCAAAACAGGAGAGGGGTTTCGGGCGAGCAGTACTTC.

This clonotype was observed once. This chain connects TRBV6-1 to TRBJ2-5; 9 bases are shared with TRBD2. CDR1 and CDR2 from the germline V gene are MNHNS and SASEGT. The CDR3 has 15 amino acids. The trim removed 10 bases at V and 4 bases at J, leaving 13 bases unmatched. In DNA, the CDR3 is TGTGCCACCGCCTCGGCAGCGGGAGGAGGAGAGACCCAGTACTTC. This gives the protein CATASAAGGGETQYF.

This clonotype was recorded at least ten times. A clone one base away is much larger, so this may be a read error. The chain has TRBV4-2 and TRBJ1-2, with TRBD1 matching 7 bases. The CDR3 contains 15 residues. Germline CDR1 LGHNA, CDR2 YNFKEQ. Trimming removed 4 bases from V and 3 bases from J; junction bases left unmatched: 8. This CDR3 is CASSREGGEDYGYTF. The CDR3, as DNA: TGTGCCAGCAGCCGAGAAGGGGGCGAGGACTATGGCTACACCTTC.

The chain has TRBV28 and TRBJ1-1; D might be TRBD1 (5 bases). Trimming cost V 5 bases and J 3 bases, with 13 bases left between them. The CDR3 contains 14 residues. Germline-derived CDR1 and CDR2 are MDHEN and SYDVKM. CDR3 amino acids: CASSDPGRDTEAFF. The CDR3 region has the DNA TGTGCCAGCAGTGACCCGGGACGCGACACTGAAGCTTTCTTT.

V usage is TRBV11-1 and J usage is TRBJ2-2; 9 bases align to TRBD1. The ends lost 5 bases at V and 0 bases at J; junction bases unmatched: 4. This CDR3 is built from 16 residues. The germline V gene encodes CDR1 SGHAT and CDR2 FQDESV (reference sequence). The CDR3 nucleotides read TGTGCCAGCAGCCCCAACAGGGGGCCGAACACCGGGGAGCTGTTTTTT. Protein: CASSPNRGPNTGELFF.

This clonotype was recorded at least ten times. The J gene is TRBJ2-7, the V gene TRBV2; TRBD1 matches at 7 bases. CDR3 size: 15 residues. Germline CDR1 reads SNHLY; CDR2 reads FYNNEI. V lost 5 bases to trimming and J lost 3 bases; unmatched junction nucleotides: 10. CDR3 amino acids: CASSPTGTEYYEQYF. The CDR3 bases are TGTGCCAGCAGTCCAACCGGGACAGAGTACTACGAGCAGTACTTC.

This clonotype was counted at least ten times. The CDR3 here is CASSSGTGSQPQHF. In DNA form, the CDR3 reads TGTGCCAGCAGCTCCGGGACAGGGTCTCAGCCCCAGCATTTT. The chain recombines TRBV7-9 with TRBJ1-5; 9 nucleotides agree with TRBD1. CDR1 is SEHNR and CDR2 is FQNEAQ in the germline V gene (reference sequence). There are 14 residues in the CDR3. V shed 4 bases and J 6 bases; nucleotides not matched to a gene: 4.

The table lists this clonotype with many counts. This chain uses TRBV28 with TRBJ1-1; 8 bases are shared with TRBD1. CDR3 length: 15 amino acids. Germline-derived CDR1 and CDR2 are MDHEN and SYDVKM. With V trimmed by 6 bases and J by 4 bases, 10 bases remained unmatched. CDR3 residues: CASSLADTGGTEAFF. Written as DNA, the CDR3 is TGTGCCAGCAGCCTAGCTGATACAGGGGGCACTGAAGCTTTCTTT.

This clonotype was found many times. The chain couples TRBV12-3 or TRBV12-4 to TRBJ2-7; 8 nucleotides line up with TRBD1. The CDR3 has 13 amino acids. Germline trimming cut 6 bases from V and 7 bases from J; bases unmatched to any gene: 8. CDR3 coding DNA: TGTGCCAGCAGCCCGGGGACAGGTATTGAGCAGTACTTC. Its protein product is CASSPGTGIEQYF.

This clonotype was counted ten times or more. This chain links TRBV7-9 with TRBJ2-4; perhaps D is TRBD1 or TRBD2 (5 bases each). The CDR3 length is 16 residues. V was clipped by 5 bases and J by 8 bases, with 22 bases between them. Germline V CDR1 and CDR2: SEHNR, FQNEAQ (reference sequence). This CDR3 reads CASSPYIGGEADIQYF. The CDR3 DNA reads TGTGCCAGCAGCCCTTATATTGGGGGAGAGGCAGACATTCAGTACTTC. Full variable domain (rest looked up from reference TRBV7-9 and TRBJ2-4): DTGVSQNPRHKITKRGQNVTFRCDPISEHNRLYWYRQTLGQGPEFLTYFQNEAQLEKSRLLSDRFSAERPKGSFSTLEIQRTEQGDSAMYLCASSPYIGGEADIQYFGAGTRLSVL.

This clonotype was observed a handful of times. The CDR3 sequence is CATSSDRGEQYF. DNA for the CDR3: TGTGCCACCAGCAGTGACCGGGGGGAGCAGTACTTC. V usage is TRBV24-1 and J usage is TRBJ2-7, with a possible D match to TRBD2 (6 bases). CDR1 and CDR2 (germline): KGHDR, SFDVKD. The CDR3 spans 12 residues. The V end lost 7 bases, the J end lost 7 bases, and 13 bases lay between the germline ends.

This clonotype was seen at least ten times. The chain uses TRBV28 and TRBJ2-7, with TRBD1 identical over 8 bases. Germline-derived CDR1 and CDR2 are MDHEN and SYDVKM. This CDR3 is 14 amino acids long. V trimming: 8 bases; J trimming: 3 bases; junction bases outside the gene matches: 9. The CDR3 spells CASCGQGGFYEQYF. Written as DNA, the CDR3 is TGTGCCAGCTGCGGACAGGGCGGGTTCTACGAGCAGTACTTC.